The 5 T cell receptor beta chains reported below all come from one sample, sequenced in a study of cytomegalovirus exposure and HLA in healthy donors. The PCR employed 60 Vbeta primers together with 13 Jbeta primers. Data came from immunoSEQ multiplex PCR; TCRdb stores just in-frame clones and leaves some out. This listing includes about 41,000 clones. The specimen sequenced was PBMCs. Receptor source: a man aged 30 to 45 in good health and CMV-seronegative.

The chain recombines TRBV6-5 with TRBJ2-7; D is unclear. Trimming shortened V by 6 bases and J by 0 bases, and 9 bases separated the two germline ends. CDR3 length equals 13 residues. Germline V gene data show CDR1 as MNHEY and CDR2 as SVGAGI. The CDR3 loop reads CASRPDTSYEQYF. The CDR3 bases are TGTGCCAGCAGACCAGACACCTCCTACGAGCAGTACTTC.

This chain uses TRBV5-1 with TRBJ2-5, with D unclear. The germline V and J ends were trimmed by 4 bases and 2 bases, with 12 bases remaining between them. Germline CDR1 and CDR2: SGHRS and YFSETQ. The CDR3 length is 14 residues. CDR3 in amino acids: CASSSSAAQETQYF. The CDR3, as DNA: TGCGCCAGCAGCAGCAGCGCAGCACAAGAGACCCAGTACTTC.

This rearrangement joins TRBV7-2 to TRBJ1-2; D is possibly TRBD1 (5 bases). This CDR3 spans 15 amino acids. Germline values: CDR1 SGHTA, CDR2 FQGNSA. V dropped 0 bases and J dropped 2 bases, with 10 bases sitting between them. The DNA for the CDR3 is TGTGCCAGCAGCTTAGCCGAGACAGACAACTATGGCTACACCTTC. It is translated as CASSLAETDNYGYTF.

The chain links TRBV9 to TRBJ2-7; 13 positions agree with TRBD2. With V trimmed by 3 bases and J by 2 bases, 5 bases remained unmatched. The CDR3 loop spans 16 amino acids. The germline gives CDR1 SGDLS, CDR2 YYNGEE. The CDR3 nucleotides read TGTGCCAGCAGCGCCTCCGGGACTAGCGGGACCTACGAGCAGTACTTC. It specifies CASSASGTSGTYEQYF.

V gene TRBV4-2 combines with J gene TRBJ1-6; D is undetermined. Germline values: CDR1 LGHNA, CDR2 YNFKEQ. This CDR3 region has 17 residues. Trimming left V 0 bases short and J 6 bases short, with 15 bases between. This chain's CDR3 is CASSQEVSEISNSPLHF. In DNA form, the CDR3 reads TGTGCCAGCAGCCAAGAGGTGTCGGAGATTTCTAATTCACCCCTCCACTTT.